These T cell receptor beta chains were read from a single sample in a study of blood T cell repertoires in COVID-19. Produced via immunoSEQ multiplex PCR; TCRdb's table is partial and in-frame only. This repertoire shows fewer than 350,000 clones, 85% to 90% found once; its top ten account for over 9.5%. Sequencing was done on a sample of peripheral blood. These receptors were obtained from a woman aged 30 to 39 with COVID-19, enrolled during active disease. The CDR3 runs from the conserved cysteine through the conserved F or W. Each record gives: J gene, D gene, V gene, CDR3 protein. The D gene is left open where the match is weak.

TRBJ1-3,TRBD1,TRBV5-6,CASSLEGGGPDGNTIYF
TRBJ1-1,TRBD1,TRBV27,CASSLGTGGNTEAFF
TRBJ2-3,-,TRBV18,CASSPPGQWADTQYF
TRBJ2-7,TRBD1,TRBV4-1,CASSLGTGIHEQYF
TRBJ2-7,-,TRBV3-1/TRBV3-2,CASSHREGLEQYF
TRBJ1-6,-,TRBV28,CASSPPASSYNSPLHF
TRBJ1-1,-,TRBV19,CASIRGEGNTEAFF
TRBJ2-7,TRBD2,TRBV28,CASSWAGSGVVEQYF
TRBJ2-1,-,TRBV24-1,CATRGVGSYNEQFF
TRBJ1-2,-,TRBV19,CASAEFAESWPLYGYTF
TRBJ1-5,-,TRBV6-6,CASRESNQPQHF
TRBJ2-6,-,TRBV5-4,CASSLASSGANVLTF
TRBJ1-1,-,TRBV6-1,CASSSARGNTEAFF
TRBJ1-1,-,TRBV9,CASSLRQRGTEAFF
TRBJ2-6,TRBD1,TRBV7-9,CASSLGLWTGGDGANVLTF
TRBJ2-7,-,TRBV19,CASSITGQAYEQYF
TRBJ1-1,-,TRBV19,CASSKGPEAFF
TRBJ1-4,TRBD1,TRBV4-2,CASSQIRQGVIEKLFF
TRBJ2-7,-,TRBV10-1,CASSGTFGREQYF
TRBJ2-2,-,TRBV2,CASSEIRNTGELFF
TRBJ1-5,-,TRBV6-5,CASSYGRGYGQPQHF
TRBJ1-6,-,TRBV5-1,CASSLVSTVRNSPLHF
TRBJ2-7,TRBD2,TRBV28,CASTPGGAYEQYF
TRBJ1-5,-,TRBV6-1,CASSEFQGKDQPQHF
TRBJ1-2,-,TRBV18,CASSDTTLYGYTF
TRBJ1-2,-,TRBV30,CAWDNGYTF
TRBJ1-3,-,TRBV6-5,CASSQGGRSGNTIYF
TRBJ1-2,-,TRBV25-1,CASSETGLYGYTF
TRBJ2-5,TRBD2,TRBV5-4,CASSPSLAGAQETQYF
TRBJ2-7,TRBD1,TRBV2,CASSGAGTGNYEQYF
TRBJ1-4,-,TRBV20-1,CSASSSTNEKLFF
TRBJ1-6,TRBD1,TRBV19,CASSIGTGGDNSPLHF
TRBJ2-5,-,TRBV12-3/TRBV12-4,CASSLTGETQYF
TRBJ1-4,TRBD1,TRBV18,CASSPMGFGTGDNEKLFF
TRBJ2-2,TRBD2,TRBV28,CASSLPLAEGAGELFF
TRBJ2-3,-,TRBV4-1,CASSLSQGTDTQYF
TRBJ2-5,TRBD1,TRBV19,CASRRGQGLVETQYF
TRBJ1-3,-,TRBV5-4,CASSDFRTGNTIYF
TRBJ1-2,-,TRBV28,CASGPEVDGYTF
TRBJ1-2,-,TRBV2,CASSETTGPGYTF
TRBJ2-7,TRBD1,TRBV2,CASSLIRDRGHEQYF
TRBJ1-1,TRBD1,TRBV19,CASSIQGASTEAFF